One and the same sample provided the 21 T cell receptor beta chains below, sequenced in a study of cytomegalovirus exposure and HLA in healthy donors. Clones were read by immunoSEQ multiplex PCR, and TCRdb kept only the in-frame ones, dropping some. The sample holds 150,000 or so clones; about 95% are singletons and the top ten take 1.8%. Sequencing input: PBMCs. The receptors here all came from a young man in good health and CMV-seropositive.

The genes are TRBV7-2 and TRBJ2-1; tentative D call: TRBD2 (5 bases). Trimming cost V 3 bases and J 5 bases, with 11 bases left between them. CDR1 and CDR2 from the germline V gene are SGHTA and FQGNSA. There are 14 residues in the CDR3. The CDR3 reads CASSLSGIDNEQFF. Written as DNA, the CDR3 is TGTGCCAGCAGCTTGAGCGGAATTGACAATGAGCAGTTCTTC.

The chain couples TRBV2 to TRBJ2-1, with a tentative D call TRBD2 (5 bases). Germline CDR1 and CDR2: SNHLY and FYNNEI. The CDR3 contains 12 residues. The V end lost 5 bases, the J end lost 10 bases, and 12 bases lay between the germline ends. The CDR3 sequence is CASSTRKVEQFF. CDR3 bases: TGTGCCAGCAGTACTAGGAAGGTCGAGCAGTTCTTC. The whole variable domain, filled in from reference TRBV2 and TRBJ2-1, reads EPEVTQTPSHQVTQMGQEVILRCVPISNHLYFYWYRQILGQKVEFLVSFYNNEISEKSEIFDDQFSVERPDGSNFTLKIRSTKLEDSAMYFCASSTRKVEQFFGPGTRLTVL.

This CDR3 is CASSKRDSRGSGEQYF. The CDR3 DNA is TGTGCCAGCAGTAAACGGGACAGTCGGGGGAGTGGCGAGCAGTACTTC. The chain employs TRBV27 and TRBJ2-7, with a tentative D call TRBD1 (7 bases). With 5 bases removed from V and 6 bases from J, the gap between germline ends came to 23 bases. Per the germline V gene, CDR1 is MNHEY and CDR2 is SMNVEV (reference sequence). The CDR3 is made up of 16 amino acids.

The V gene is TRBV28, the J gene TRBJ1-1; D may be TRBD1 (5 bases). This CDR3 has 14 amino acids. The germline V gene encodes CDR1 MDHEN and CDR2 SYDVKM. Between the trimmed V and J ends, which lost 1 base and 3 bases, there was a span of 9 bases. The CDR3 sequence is CASSLLGGDTEAFF. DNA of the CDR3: TGTGCCAGCAGTTTATTGGGGGGGGACACTGAAGCTTTCTTT.

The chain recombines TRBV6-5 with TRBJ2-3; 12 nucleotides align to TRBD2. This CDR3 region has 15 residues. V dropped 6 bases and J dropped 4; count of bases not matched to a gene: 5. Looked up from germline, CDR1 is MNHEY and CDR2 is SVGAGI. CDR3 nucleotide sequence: TGTGCCAGCAGGCGACTAGCGGGAGAGTCAGATACGCAGTATTTT. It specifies CASRRLAGESDTQYF.

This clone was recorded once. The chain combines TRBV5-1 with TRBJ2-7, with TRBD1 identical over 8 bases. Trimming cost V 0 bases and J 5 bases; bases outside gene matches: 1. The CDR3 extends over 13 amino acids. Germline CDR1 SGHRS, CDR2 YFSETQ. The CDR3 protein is CASSLGQGNEQYF. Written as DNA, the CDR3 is TGCGCCAGCAGCTTGGGACAGGGGAACGAGCAGTACTTC.

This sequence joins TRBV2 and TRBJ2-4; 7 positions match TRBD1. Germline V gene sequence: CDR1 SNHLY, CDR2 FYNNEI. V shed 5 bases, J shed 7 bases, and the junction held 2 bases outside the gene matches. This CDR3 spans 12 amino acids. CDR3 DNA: TGTGCCAGCAGTCTCAGGGGGAACATTCAGTACTTC. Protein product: CASSLRGNIQYF.

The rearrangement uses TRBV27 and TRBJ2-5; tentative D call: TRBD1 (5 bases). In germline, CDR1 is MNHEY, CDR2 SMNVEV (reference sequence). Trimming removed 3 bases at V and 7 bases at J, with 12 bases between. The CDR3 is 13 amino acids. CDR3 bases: TGTGCCAGCAGTTTGGGGCGACTCGGGACCCAGTACTTC. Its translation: CASSLGRLGTQYF.

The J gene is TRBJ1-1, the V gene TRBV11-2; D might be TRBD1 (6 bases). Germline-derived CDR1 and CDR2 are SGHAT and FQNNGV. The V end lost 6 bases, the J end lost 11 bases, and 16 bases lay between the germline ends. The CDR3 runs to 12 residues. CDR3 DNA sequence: TGTGCCAGCAGTGGGACACCACTGAGGGCTTTCTTT. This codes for CASSGTPLRAFF.

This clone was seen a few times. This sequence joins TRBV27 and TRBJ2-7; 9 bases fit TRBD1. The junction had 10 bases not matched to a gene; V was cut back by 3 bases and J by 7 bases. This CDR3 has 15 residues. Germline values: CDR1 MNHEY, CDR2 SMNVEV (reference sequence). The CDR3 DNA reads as TGTGCCAGCAGTTTGTTTGGGGACAGGGTCGGAGAGCAGTACTTC. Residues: CASSLFGDRVGEQYF.

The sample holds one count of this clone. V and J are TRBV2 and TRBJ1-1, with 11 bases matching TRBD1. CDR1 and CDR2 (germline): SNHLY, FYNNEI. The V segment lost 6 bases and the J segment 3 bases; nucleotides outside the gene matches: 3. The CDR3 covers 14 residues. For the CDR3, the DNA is TGTGCCAGCAGGACGGGACAGGGGGACACTGAAGCTTTCTTT. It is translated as CASRTGQGDTEAFF. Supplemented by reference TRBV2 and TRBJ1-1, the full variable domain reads EPEVTQTPSHQVTQMGQEVILRCVPISNHLYFYWYRQILGQKVEFLVSFYNNEISEKSEIFDDQFSVERPDGSNFTLKIRSTKLEDSAMYFCASRTGQGDTEAFFGQGTRLTVV.

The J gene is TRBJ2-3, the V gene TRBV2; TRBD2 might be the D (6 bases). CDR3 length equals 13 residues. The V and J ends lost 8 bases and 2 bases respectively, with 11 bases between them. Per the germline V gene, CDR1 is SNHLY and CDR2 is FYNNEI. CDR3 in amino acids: CASYKRVTDTQYF. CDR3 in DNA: TGTGCCAGCTATAAGCGGGTCACAGATACGCAGTATTTT. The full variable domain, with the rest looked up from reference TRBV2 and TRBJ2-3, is EPEVTQTPSHQVTQMGQEVILRCVPISNHLYFYWYRQILGQKVEFLVSFYNNEISEKSEIFDDQFSVERPDGSNFTLKIRSTKLEDSAMYFCASYKRVTDTQYFGPGTRLTVL.

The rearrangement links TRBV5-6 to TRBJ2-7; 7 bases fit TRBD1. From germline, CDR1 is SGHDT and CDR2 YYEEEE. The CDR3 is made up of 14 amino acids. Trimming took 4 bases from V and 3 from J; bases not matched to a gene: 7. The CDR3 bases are TGTGCCAGCAGCCCCCGGGACAGCCTCTACGAGCAGTACTTC. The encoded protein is CASSPRDSLYEQYF.

Here the CDR3 DNA reads TGCGCCAGCAGCTTCCGGGACAGGGGAACGGATACGCAGTATTTT. This gives the protein CASSFRDRGTDTQYF. This chain links TRBV5-1 with TRBJ2-3; 10 nucleotides match TRBD1. The V gene end was trimmed by 2 bases and the J gene end by 6 bases; junction bases not matched to a gene: 6. In germline, CDR1 is SGHRS, CDR2 YFSETQ. The CDR3 length is 15 residues.

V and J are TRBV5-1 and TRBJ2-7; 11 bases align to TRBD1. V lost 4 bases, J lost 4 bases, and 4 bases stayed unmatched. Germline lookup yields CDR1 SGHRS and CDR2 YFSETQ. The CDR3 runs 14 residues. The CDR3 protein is CASSRGQGEYEQYF. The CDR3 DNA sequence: TGCGCCAGCAGCCGGGGACAGGGGGAATACGAGCAGTACTTC.

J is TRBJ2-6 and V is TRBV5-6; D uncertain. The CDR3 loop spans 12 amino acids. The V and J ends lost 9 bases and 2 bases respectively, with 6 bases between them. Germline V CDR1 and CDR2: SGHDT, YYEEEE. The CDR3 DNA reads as TGTGCCACCGGTGCTGGGGCCAACGTCCTGACTTTC. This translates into CATGAGANVLTF.

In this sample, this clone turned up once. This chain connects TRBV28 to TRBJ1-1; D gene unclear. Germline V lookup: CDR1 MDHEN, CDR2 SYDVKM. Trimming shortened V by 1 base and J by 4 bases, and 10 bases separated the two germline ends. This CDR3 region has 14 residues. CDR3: CASSLFRGGTEAFF. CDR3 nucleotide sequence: TGTGCCAGCAGTTTATTCCGGGGAGGCACTGAAGCTTTCTTT.

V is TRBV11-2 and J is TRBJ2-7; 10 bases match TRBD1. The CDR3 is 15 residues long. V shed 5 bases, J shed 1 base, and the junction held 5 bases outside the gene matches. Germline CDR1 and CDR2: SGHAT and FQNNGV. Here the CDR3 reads CASSRRDRGSYEQYF. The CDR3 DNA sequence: TGTGCCAGCAGCCGCCGGGACAGGGGTTCCTACGAGCAGTACTTC.

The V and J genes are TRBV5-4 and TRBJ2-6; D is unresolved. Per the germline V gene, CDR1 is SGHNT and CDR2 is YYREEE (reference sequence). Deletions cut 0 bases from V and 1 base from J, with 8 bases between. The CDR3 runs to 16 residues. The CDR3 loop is CASSLDSSSGANVLTF. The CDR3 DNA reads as TGTGCCAGCAGCTTGGACAGCAGTTCTGGGGCCAACGTCCTGACTTTC.

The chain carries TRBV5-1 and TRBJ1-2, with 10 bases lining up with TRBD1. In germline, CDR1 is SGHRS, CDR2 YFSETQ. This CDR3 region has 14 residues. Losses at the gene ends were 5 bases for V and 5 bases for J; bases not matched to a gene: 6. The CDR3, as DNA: TGCGCCAGCAGACGTGACAGGGGGCTTTATGGCTACACCTTC. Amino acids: CASRRDRGLYGYTF.

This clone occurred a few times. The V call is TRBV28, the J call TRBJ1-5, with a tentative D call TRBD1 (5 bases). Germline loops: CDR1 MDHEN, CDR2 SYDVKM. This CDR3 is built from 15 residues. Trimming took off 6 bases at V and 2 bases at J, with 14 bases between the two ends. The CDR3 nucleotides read TGTGCCAGCAGATCTTACAGGAGAGGCAATCAGCCCCAGCATTTT. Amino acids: CASRSYRRGNQPQHF. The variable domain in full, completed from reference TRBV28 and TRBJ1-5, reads DVKVTQSSRYLVKRTGEKVFLECVQDMDHENMFWYRQDPGLGLRLIYFSYDVKMKEKGDIPEGYSVSREKKERFSLILESASTNQTSMYLCASRSYRRGNQPQHFGDGTRLSIL.